This T cell receptor beta chain was sequenced in a study of T cell clonality in common variable immunodeficiency. Findings and caveats of the study: The cause of increased CVID clonality remains unclear without subpopulation sequencing.

Each donor provided 5 to 8 ml of heparinized whole blood. Equal genomic DNA amounts from CVID and control samples were sequenced. Produced via immunoSEQ multiplex PCR; TCRdb's table is partial and in-frame only. The sample is made up of tens of thousands of clones, none counted only once. This clone was detected ten times or more. Its target is not known. Read coverage stops 3 residues before the CDR3 terminus; the germline J gene supplies the remainder. There are 14 residues in the CDR3. The germline V gene has CDR1 DFQATT and CDR2 SNEGSKA (reference sequence). The V end was cut by 6 bases, the J end by 0 bases, with 13 bases between.

The origin of this receptor is a person between 18 and 75 years old in good health. The chain couples TRBV20-1 to TRBJ2-3, with D maybe TRBD2 (6 bases). Sequencing input: peripheral blood mononuclear cells. The DNA read from the CDR3 is TGCAGTGCCTGGTATAGCGGTAGCACAGATACG. This sequence encodes CSAWYSGSTDT. The complete CDR3 sequence is CSAWYSGSTDTQYF.